This paragraph covers one TCR beta chain sequence. The sample comes from a study of blood T cell repertoires in COVID-19. Study-wide context: Italy, Spain and the United States were the sources of the convalescent and acute COVID-19 samples. In each case, the material was cDNA or gDNA derived from T cells, B-cell-depleted T cells, or PBMCs.

The authors' processing: Cell counts per sample came from amplifying reference gene primers. Data came from immunoSEQ multiplex PCR; TCRdb stores just in-frame clones and leaves some out. V, J and clone size derive from that table, while D and trimming were established from the DNA sequence. The sample lists just under 350,000 clones, under 95% seen once, with under 3.5% in the top ten. CDR1 is SGHNT, CDR2 YENEEA, per germline. The V end was cut by 1 base, the J end by 2 bases, with 10 bases between. The CDR3 extends over 15 amino acids. This chain uses TRBV11-3 with TRBJ2-3; D perhaps matches TRBD1 (6 bases). The TCR originated in a woman aged 18-29 years who had recovered from COVID-19. Sequencing used peripheral blood. CDR3 residues: CASSLVGGATDTQYF. CDR3 sequence (DNA): TGTGCCAGCAGCTTAGTTGGGGGCGCCACAGATACGCAGTATTTT.